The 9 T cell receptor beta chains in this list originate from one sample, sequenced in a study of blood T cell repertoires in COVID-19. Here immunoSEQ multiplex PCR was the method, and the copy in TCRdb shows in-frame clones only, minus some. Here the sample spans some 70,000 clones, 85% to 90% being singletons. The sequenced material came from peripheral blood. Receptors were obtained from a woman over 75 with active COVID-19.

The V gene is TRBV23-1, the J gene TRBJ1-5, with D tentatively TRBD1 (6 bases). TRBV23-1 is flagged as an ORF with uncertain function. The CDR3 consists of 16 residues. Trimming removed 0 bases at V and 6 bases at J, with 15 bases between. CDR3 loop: CASSQSRVGAGQPQHF. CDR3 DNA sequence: TGCGCCAGCAGTCAATCTCGGGTGGGGGCCGGTCAGCCCCAGCATTTT.

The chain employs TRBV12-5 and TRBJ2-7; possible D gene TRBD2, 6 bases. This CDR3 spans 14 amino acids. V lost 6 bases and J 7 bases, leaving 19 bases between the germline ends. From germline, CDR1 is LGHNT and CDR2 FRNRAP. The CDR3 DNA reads TGTGCTAGTGGACCGGGGACTGTCCTCGGGGAGCAGTACTTC. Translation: CASGPGTVLGEQYF.

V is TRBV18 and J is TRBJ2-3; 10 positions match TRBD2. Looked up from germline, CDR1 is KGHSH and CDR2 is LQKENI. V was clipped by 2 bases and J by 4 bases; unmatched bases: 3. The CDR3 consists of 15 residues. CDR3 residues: CASSPGLAEADTQYF. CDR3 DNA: TGTGCCAGCTCACCAGGACTAGCGGAGGCAGATACGCAGTATTTT.

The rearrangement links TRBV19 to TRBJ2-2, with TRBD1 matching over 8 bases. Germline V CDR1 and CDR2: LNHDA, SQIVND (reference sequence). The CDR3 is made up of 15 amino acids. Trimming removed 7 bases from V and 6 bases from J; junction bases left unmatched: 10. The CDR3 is CASKLETGVAGELFF. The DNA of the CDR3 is TGTGCCAGTAAATTAGAGACAGGGGTCGCCGGGGAGCTGTTTTTT.

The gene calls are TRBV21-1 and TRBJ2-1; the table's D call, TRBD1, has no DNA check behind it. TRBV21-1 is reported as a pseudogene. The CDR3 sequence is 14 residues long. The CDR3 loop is CARRTGDGYNEQFF. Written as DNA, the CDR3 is TGTGCCAGGAGGACAGGGGACGGCTACAATGAGCAGTTCTTC.

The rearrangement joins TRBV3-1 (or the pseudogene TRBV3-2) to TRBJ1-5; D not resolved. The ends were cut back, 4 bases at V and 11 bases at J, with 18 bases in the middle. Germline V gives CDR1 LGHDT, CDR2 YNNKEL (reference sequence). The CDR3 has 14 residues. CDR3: CASSPGLLGQAQHF. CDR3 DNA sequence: TGTGCCAGCAGCCCAGGACTCCTCGGGCAGGCCCAGCATTTT.

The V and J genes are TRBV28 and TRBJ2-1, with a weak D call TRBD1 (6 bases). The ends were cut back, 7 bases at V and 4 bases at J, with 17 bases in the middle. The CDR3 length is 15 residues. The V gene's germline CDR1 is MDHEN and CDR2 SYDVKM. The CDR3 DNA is TGTGCCAGCACCTCCGAAAGGACAGCTTACAATGAGCAGTTCTTC. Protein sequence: CASTSERTAYNEQFF.

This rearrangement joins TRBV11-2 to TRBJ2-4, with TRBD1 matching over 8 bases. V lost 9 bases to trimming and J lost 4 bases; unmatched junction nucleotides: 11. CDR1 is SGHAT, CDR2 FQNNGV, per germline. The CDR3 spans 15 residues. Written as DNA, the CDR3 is TGTGCCAGTTATCAGCCGGGACAGGCGAAAAACATTCAGTACTTC. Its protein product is CASYQPGQAKNIQYF.

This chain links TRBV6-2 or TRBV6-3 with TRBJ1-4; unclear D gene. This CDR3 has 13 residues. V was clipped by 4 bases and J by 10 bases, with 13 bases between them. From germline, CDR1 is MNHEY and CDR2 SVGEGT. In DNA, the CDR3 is TGTGCCAGCAGTTTCACCGATCGGGGAAAACTGTTTTTT. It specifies CASSFTDRGKLFF.